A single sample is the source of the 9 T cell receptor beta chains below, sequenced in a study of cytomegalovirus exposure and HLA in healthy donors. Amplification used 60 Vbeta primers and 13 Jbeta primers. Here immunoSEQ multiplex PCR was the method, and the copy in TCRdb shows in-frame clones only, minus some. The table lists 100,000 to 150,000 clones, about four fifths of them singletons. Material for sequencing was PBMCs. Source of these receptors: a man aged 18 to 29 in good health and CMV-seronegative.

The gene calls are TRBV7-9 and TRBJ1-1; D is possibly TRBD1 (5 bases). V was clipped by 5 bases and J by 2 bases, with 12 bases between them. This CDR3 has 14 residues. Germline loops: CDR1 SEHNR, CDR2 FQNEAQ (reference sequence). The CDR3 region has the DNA TGTGCCAGCAGCAACCGACAGCGAAACACTGAAGCTTTCTTT. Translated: CASSNRQRNTEAFF. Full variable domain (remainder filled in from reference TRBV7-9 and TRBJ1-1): DTGVSQNPRHKITKRGQNVTFRCDPISEHNRLYWYRQTLGQGPEFLTYFQNEAQLEKSRLLSDRFSAERPKGSFSTLEIQRTEQGDSAMYLCASSNRQRNTEAFFGQGTRLTVV.

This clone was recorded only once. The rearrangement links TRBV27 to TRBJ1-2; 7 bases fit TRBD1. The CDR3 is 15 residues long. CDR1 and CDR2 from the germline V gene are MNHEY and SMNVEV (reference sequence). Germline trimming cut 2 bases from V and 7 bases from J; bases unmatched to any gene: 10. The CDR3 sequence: CASSLGGGGRRGYTF. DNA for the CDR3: TGTGCCAGCAGTTTAGGAGGAGGGGGCAGGCGTGGCTACACCTTC.

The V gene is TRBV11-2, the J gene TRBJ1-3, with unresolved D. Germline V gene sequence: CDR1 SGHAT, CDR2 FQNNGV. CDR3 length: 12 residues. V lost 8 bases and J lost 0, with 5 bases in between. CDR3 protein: CASGRSGNTIYF. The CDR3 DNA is TGTGCCAGCGGGCGCTCTGGAAACACCATATATTTT.

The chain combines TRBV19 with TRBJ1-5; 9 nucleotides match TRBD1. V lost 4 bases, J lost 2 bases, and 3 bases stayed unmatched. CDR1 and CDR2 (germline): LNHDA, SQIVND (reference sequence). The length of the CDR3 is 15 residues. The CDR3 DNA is TGTGCCAGTAGTAGGGGACAGGGAGGCAATCAGCCCCAGCATTTT. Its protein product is CASSRGQGGNQPQHF. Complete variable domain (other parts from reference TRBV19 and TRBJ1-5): DGGITQSPKYLFRKEGQNVTLSCEQNLNHDAMYWYRQDPGQGLRLIYYSQIVNDFQKGDIAEGYSVSREKKESFPLTVTSAQKNPTAFYLCASSRGQGGNQPQHFGDGTRLSIL.

The CDR3 nucleotides are TGTGCCAGCAGTTTAGGCGGAACCTACGAGCAGTACTTC. It specifies CASSLGGTYEQYF. This rearrangement joins TRBV27 to TRBJ2-7; no definite D call. The CDR3 is made up of 13 amino acids. V gave up 2 bases and J gave up 2 bases, with 7 bases separating them. Germline V gives CDR1 MNHEY, CDR2 SMNVEV (reference sequence).

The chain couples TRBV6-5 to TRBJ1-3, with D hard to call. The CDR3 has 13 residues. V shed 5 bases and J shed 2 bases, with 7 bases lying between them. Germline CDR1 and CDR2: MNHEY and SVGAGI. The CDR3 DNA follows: TGTGCCAGCAGTATAGAGGCTGGAAACACCATATATTTT. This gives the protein CASSIEAGNTIYF.

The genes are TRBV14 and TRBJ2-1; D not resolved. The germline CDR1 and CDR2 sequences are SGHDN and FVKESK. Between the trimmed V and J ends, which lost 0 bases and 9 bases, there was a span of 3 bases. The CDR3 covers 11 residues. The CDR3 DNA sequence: TGTGCCAGCAGCCAAGAGGCTGAGCAGTTCTTC. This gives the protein CASSQEAEQFF.

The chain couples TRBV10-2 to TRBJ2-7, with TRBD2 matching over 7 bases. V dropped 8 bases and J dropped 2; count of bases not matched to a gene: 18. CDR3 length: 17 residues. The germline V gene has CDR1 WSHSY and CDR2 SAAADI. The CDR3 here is CASREPLRERGPYEQYF. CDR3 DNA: TGCGCCAGCCGGGAGCCACTGCGGGAGAGGGGACCCTACGAGCAGTACTTC.

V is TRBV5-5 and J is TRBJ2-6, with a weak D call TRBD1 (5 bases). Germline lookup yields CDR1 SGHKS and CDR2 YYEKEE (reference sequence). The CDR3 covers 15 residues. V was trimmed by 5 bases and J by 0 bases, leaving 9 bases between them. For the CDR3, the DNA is TGTGCCAGCAGTACCAGGGACTCTGGGGCCAACGTCCTGACTTTC. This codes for CASSTRDSGANVLTF. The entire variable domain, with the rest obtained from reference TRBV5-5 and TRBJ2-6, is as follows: DAGVTQSPTHLIKTRGQQVTLRCSPISGHKSVSWYQQVLGQGPQFIFQYYEKEERGRGNFPDRFSARQFPNYSSELNVNALLLGDSALYLCASSTRDSGANVLTFGAGSRLTVL.